The T cell receptor beta chain under discussion was sequenced for a study of blood T cells in healthy people across ages. The table lists this clonotype with many counts. The antigen remains unidentified. V gave up 6 bases and J gave up 6 bases; unmatched junction bases: 8. This CDR3 is 16 amino acids long. Germline V gives CDR1 MNHEY, CDR2 SVGEGT. The study, taken as a whole, reports: Long-lived donors carried more naive CD4+ cells and greater diversity than aged donors.

Drawing of peripheral blood yielded 7.5 to 10 milliliters from each donor. Then a second PCR, running roughly 7 to 11 cycles, was carried out with a sample-barcoded 5' primer and a J-beta primer mix. Per-sample output comprised a minimum of 2.5 million paired-end reads containing CDR3. A single record per CDR3 protein comes from TCRdb applying MiXCR to the 5' RACE reads. The sample lists around 900,000 distinct CDR3 sequences, 29% occurring once. This sequence originates from an elderly woman in good health. Sequencing was carried out using blood. The V gene is TRBV6-2 or TRBV6-3, the J gene TRBJ2-1; 13 bases are a match to TRBD2. The CDR3 DNA reads as TGTGCCAGCAGGACCCCGACTAGCGGGGGGCTCAATGAGCAGTTCTTC. It yields the protein CASRTPTSGGLNEQFF.